Described below is a single T cell receptor beta chain sequence and its context. Its specificity is not known. Distinct nucleotide sequences in the sample also encode this CDR3. The data derive from a study of T cell responses to AZD1222 COVID-19 vaccine. Pooled samples include second doses given at about 4 or 12 weeks. Deletions cut 2 bases from V and 2 bases from J, with 6 bases between. Germline V lookup: CDR1 SGHTA, CDR2 FQGNSA. This CDR3 region has 13 residues. Study conclusions and caveats: At baseline, seropositivity was found in only six or seven AZD1222 recipients. Across the whole spike, CD4 TCRs peaked at regions 160-218 and 743-854. The donor group comprised mostly white British people and more females; the analysis possibly underestimated clonal diversity.

The repertoire was sequenced with immunoSEQ multiplex PCR; TCRdb's copy has only in-frame clones and lacks some. The sample holds over 140,000 clones, more than 85% seen once. The origin of this receptor is an adult who received the AZD1222 COVID-19 vaccine. The chain combines TRBV7-2 with TRBJ1-1; D is uncertain. The material was peripheral blood, obtained 28 days after the second AZD1222 dose. The CDR3 region is CASSLSGNTEAFF. CDR3 in DNA: TGTGCCAGCAGCTTAAGTGGTAACACTGAAGCTTTCTTT.